This T cell receptor (beta chain) was observed in a study of shared clonotypes between healthy human individuals (dated by TCRdb to 2018 to 2020). About the study as a whole: A couple of women and a few men aged 18 to 49 years were included in the cohort. Different laboratories and diverse techniques were used to prepare libraries and sequence TCR repertoires, to increase sequencing depth and limit assay-specific biases. For each donor, CD4 naive and CD4 memory were each run on three plates, CD8 naive on two plates, and CD8 memory on one plate. Blood TCR repertoires of roughly 5 healthy adults were deeply sequenced to estimate repertoire size and the extent of clonotype sharing between individuals. Each donor's leukapheresis produced roughly between roughly 0.85 and 9.5 billion PBMCs. The full study reports these points: Compared with non-shared clonotypes, clonotypes shared by all four sorted-subset donors had higher generation probabilities. The genetic and exposure-history diversity represented was limited by the small number of donors. Sampling was restricted to blood, and TCR repertoires in tissue are likely to differ from TCR repertoires in blood. When a handful of donors were compared, the shared fraction of clonotypes was 5% to 6.5% for naive CD4, 3.5% to 4% for naive CD8, 2.3% for memory CD4, and 0.3% to 0.5% for memory CD8. Larger estimated clonotype richness was generally found for naive subsets than for memory subsets. Pairwise subsampling indicated that sequencing depth was expected to affect the degree of clonotype sharing among donors. Incomplete sequencing was indicated by rarefaction of sorted-subset datasets, despite the large sequencing depth.

The CDR3, from cysteine to phenylalanine, totals 13 residues. Here the CDR3 DNA is all that survives: 39 bases in frame from base 1. The CDR1 and CDR2 encoded by the germline V gene are MDHEN and SYDVKM. The junction shows trimming of 3 bases on V and 4 bases on J, plus 9 bases between the germline ends. TCR CDR3 regions were amplified from genomic DNA by multiplex PCR using the deep immunoSEQ assay. Extracted genomic DNA from each cell subset was distributed evenly across all wells of several immunoSEQ 96-well plates, and each plate was treated as a replicate. For sorted subsets, each replicate PCR was loaded with approximately 190 ng genomic DNA, equivalent to some 31,000 T cell genomes. Purified libraries were quantified with a Qubit 3.0 fluorometer, sized on a Bioanalyzer 2100, and re-quantified with the KAPA Library Quantification kit. A separate single-read 150-cycle Illumina NextSeq 550 flow cell was used to sequence each immunoSEQ 96-well plate. The paper's data handling went like this. The immunoSEQ output contained only junctional sequences without quality scores, so filtering could not match that applied to full-length reads. To assign V/J genes and CDR3, sequences were annotated against IMGT germline references using PyIR, a Python wrapper for IgBLAST v1.9. Any read was removed if the V/J assignment was weak (E-value above 1e-6), the CDR3 was missing, or the read contained stop codons, out-of-frame junctions, or ambiguous translated residues. V3J clonotypes were defined by identical inferred V gene, J gene, and CDR3 amino acid sequence. The percentage overlap between two repertoires was calculated by dividing the number of shared unique clonotypes by the size of the smaller repertoire. Repertoire richness was assessed with RTK rarefaction, the Chao1 estimator, and Recon v2.1 estimates of unobserved clonotypes. Generation probabilities for all TCRbeta clonotypes obtained by the gDNA method from four donors were computed using OLGA. TCRdb took this table from immuneACCESS and kept in-frame rearrangements with V and J called. Such tables lack part of the clones; where checked against another copy, unresolved V genes explain under half of the gap, and the rest is unexplained. V and J calls and clone size are those listed in that table; D and trimming were worked out from the DNA. Across this sample there are roughly 2.1 million clones, with 85% to 95% seen only once. Over 1.5% of the sample is taken by the ten largest.

A remark on this clone: Its antigen has not been determined. There are no base qualities to consult, and no much larger clone falls within one base. This CDR3 is also generated by other DNA sequences in the sample.

CD8 naive samples consisted of CD45RO-negative cells that were positively selected for CCR7, yielding a CD45RA+CCR7+ population without TemRA cells. Healthy HIV-negative adults with no recently reported acute infections or vaccinations were included as donors. All donors were Caucasian adults living in Nashville, Tennessee, USA. Blood was obtained by leukapheresis, after which PBMCs were separated by Ficoll-Histopaque density gradient centrifugation and cryopreserved in liquid nitrogen vapor phase. Analytical flow cytometry was used to check the purity and quantity of each magnetically sorted T cell population. From each sorted fraction, genomic DNA was isolated and quantified by UV absorbance on a Nanodrop 2000c.

The chain links TRBV28 with TRBJ1-1, with the D gene call left open. The receptor comes from a man in his late teens or twenties in good health. Some clones in this sample may be carry-over from other donors' samples. Material for sequencing was naive CD8+ T cells from PBMCs. This specimen's cell subset or site label, interpreted: CD45RA+CCR7+. The sequence in DNA is TGTGCCAGCAGTTTTGAGGAGGGCACTGAAGCTTTCTTT. This yields the protein CASSFEEGTEAFF.